This TCR beta chain appears in the sequencing data of a study of cytomegalovirus exposure and HLA in healthy donors. Overall study findings and caveats: Through in vitro validation, three CMV-associated chains were shown to be specific for CMV antigens.

This CDR3 region has 14 residues. The V end lost 4 bases, the J end lost 1 base, and 5 bases lay between the germline ends. Germline CDR1 reads KGHSH; CDR2 reads LQKENI. Turning to this clone: Its antigen is unidentified.

Generated by immunoSEQ multiplex PCR, the TCRdb table keeps only in-frame clones and is missing some. The sample consists of 130,000 to 150,000 clones, about nine tenths of them appearing once. The material sequenced was PBMCs. The TCR sequence derives from a man aged 18 to 29 in good health and CMV-seronegative. The rearrangement uses TRBV18 and TRBJ2-6; D gene unclear. Here the CDR3 reads CASSRESGANVLTF. In DNA, the CDR3 is TGTGCCAGCTCACGTGAGTCTGGGGCCAACGTCCTGACTTTC. The full variable domain, in which reference TRBV18 and TRBJ2-6 provide the parts outside the CDR3, is NAGVMQNPRHLVRRRGQEARLRCSPMKGHSHVYWYRQLPEEGLKFMVYLQKENIIDESGMPKERFSAEFPKEGPSILRIQQVVRGDSAAYFCASSRESGANVLTFGAGSRLTVL.